Following are 26 T cell receptor beta chains from one sample sequenced in a study of blood T cell repertoires in COVID-19 (dated by TCRdb to the early 2020s). The library relied on the immunoSEQ multiplex PCR assay. TCRdb obtained this table from immuneACCESS and retained in-frame rearrangements with V and J assigned. These tables miss some clones; where compared with another copy, unresolved V genes account for less than half of the shortfall, and the remainder is unexplained. Across this sample there are roughly 46,000 clones, with less than 85% seen only once. The ten largest clones add up to around 10% of the sample. Sequenced material: peripheral blood. The receptors derive from a man aged 60 to 75 with acute or convalescent COVID-19.

The J gene is TRBJ2-7, the V gene TRBV19, with a possible D match to TRBD1 (6 bases). Germline V CDR1 and CDR2: LNHDA, SQIVND (reference sequence). This CDR3 region has 14 residues. Trimming stripped 3 bases from V and 2 bases from J, with 11 bases between. This CDR3 reads CASSIPGQPYEQYF. The CDR3 nucleotides read TGTGCCAGTAGTATCCCCGGACAGCCCTACGAGCAGTACTTC.

The chain carries TRBV20-1 and TRBJ2-7; D perhaps matches TRBD2 (6 bases). The germline CDR1 and CDR2 sequences are DFQATT and SNEGSKA (reference sequence). The CDR3 consists of 16 residues. V was shortened by 3 bases and J by 5 bases, with 23 bases between the two germline ends. Here the CDR3 DNA reads TGCAGTGCTAGTTCGGGGGAGAAGTTATCGGCTAACGAGCAGTACTTC. Translated, it gives CSASSGEKLSANEQYF.

The chain has TRBV5-6 and TRBJ1-2; D ambiguous. From germline, CDR1 is SGHDT and CDR2 YYEEEE. Trimming removed 0 bases at V and 3 bases at J, with 9 bases between. The CDR3 length is 14 residues. CDR3 sequence: CASSLGPADYGYTF. The CDR3 DNA reads TGTGCCAGCAGCTTGGGCCCCGCGGACTATGGCTACACCTTC.

The rearrangement joins TRBV19 to TRBJ1-2; the match to TRBD1 covers 10 bases. CDR1 is LNHDA, CDR2 SQIVND, per germline (reference sequence). Germline trimming cut 9 bases from V and 2 bases from J; bases unmatched to any gene: 15. The CDR3 runs to 17 residues. The CDR3 sequence: CASLPYSTGGENYGYTF. Written as DNA, the CDR3 is TGTGCCAGCCTCCCCTACTCGACAGGGGGCGAGAACTATGGCTACACCTTC.

The chain has TRBV30 and TRBJ1-6; TRBD1 aligns across 9 bases. CDR1 GTSNPN and CDR2 SVGIG come from the germline V gene (reference sequence). This CDR3 has 15 amino acids. The V and J ends lost 5 bases and 7 bases, in that order; junction bases with no gene match: 9. This chain's CDR3 is CAWQSDRGKNSPLHF. The CDR3 bases are TGTGCCTGGCAATCCGACAGGGGGAAAAATTCACCCCTCCACTTT.

The rearrangement joins TRBV6-6 to TRBJ1-6; D might be TRBD1 (6 bases). Germline CDR1 reads MNHNY; CDR2 reads SVGAGI (reference sequence). The CDR3 has 15 amino acids. V was shortened by 6 bases and J by 0 bases, with 9 bases between the two germline ends. The DNA of the CDR3 is TGTGCCAGCAGCAGACAGGTCTCCTATAATTCACCCCTCCACTTT. Translated: CASSRQVSYNSPLHF.

The chain is built from TRBV7-3 and TRBJ1-1; D might be TRBD1 (5 bases). The CDR3 has 14 amino acids. V lost 5 bases and J lost 1, with 11 bases in between. From germline, CDR1 is SGHTA and CDR2 FQGTGA. The CDR3 nucleotides read TGTGCCAGCAGCATAGACAGAGGGAACACTGAAGCTTTCTTT. It encodes CASSIDRGNTEAFF.

Here the CDR3 DNA reads TGTGCCTGGAGTGGGGGACAGGGAAATGAAAAACTGTTTTTT. Its protein is CAWSGGQGNEKLFF. The chain couples TRBV30 to TRBJ1-4; TRBD1 agrees at 9 bases. This CDR3 comprises 14 residues. V lost 1 base to trimming and J lost 5 bases; unmatched junction nucleotides: 2. Germline assignment: CDR1 GTSNPN and CDR2 SVGIG (reference sequence).

The chain recombines TRBV5-6 with TRBJ1-1; possibly TRBD1 for D (5 bases). Germline values: CDR1 SGHDT, CDR2 YYEEEE. This CDR3 region has 16 residues. The germline V and J ends were trimmed by 0 bases and 1 base, with 13 bases remaining between them. CDR3 amino acids: CASSLAFRVGNTEAFF. Here the CDR3 DNA reads TGTGCCAGCAGCTTGGCCTTCAGGGTGGGGAACACTGAAGCTTTCTTT.

The rearrangement joins TRBV6-2 or TRBV6-3 to TRBJ2-7, with TRBD1 identical over 9 bases. V lost 4 bases and J lost 3; bases outside the gene matches: 1. This CDR3 spans 13 amino acids. CDR1 and CDR2 from the germline V gene are MNHEY and SVGEGT. CDR3 in DNA: TGTGCCAGCAGTTTGGGACAGGGCTACGAGCAGTACTTC. This sequence encodes CASSLGQGYEQYF.

V usage is TRBV10-2 and J usage is TRBJ1-1; perhaps TRBD1 as D (6 bases). Germline V gives CDR1 WSHSY, CDR2 SAAADI. The CDR3 covers 13 residues. V was trimmed by 6 bases and J by 1 base, leaving 9 bases between them. The CDR3 is CASRTTGNTEAFF. The CDR3 nucleotides read TGCGCCAGCAGGACGACAGGGAACACTGAAGCTTTCTTT.

The V call is TRBV28, the J call TRBJ1-2; 8 bases align to TRBD1. CDR1 MDHEN and CDR2 SYDVKM come from the germline V gene. The CDR3 contains 16 residues. V lost 3 bases, J lost 7 bases, and 13 bases stayed unmatched. CDR3 loop: CASSFLSGTGGPGYTF. CDR3 bases: TGTGCCAGCAGTTTTTTAAGTGGGACAGGTGGTCCTGGCTACACCTTC.

In this sample, this clone turned up a few times. The genes are TRBV11-2 and TRBJ2-1; no clear D gene. The CDR3 length is 12 residues. Germline V CDR1 and CDR2: SGHAT, FQNNGV. The ends were cut back, 1 base at V and 6 bases at J, with 4 bases in the middle. The CDR3 is CASSLGANEQFF. CDR3 in DNA: TGTGCCAGCAGCTTAGGCGCCAATGAGCAGTTCTTC.

The chain carries TRBV12-3 or TRBV12-4 and TRBJ1-2; possible D gene TRBD1, 6 bases. Trimming shortened V by 4 bases and J by 3 bases, and 9 bases separated the two germline ends. This CDR3 comprises 13 residues. Here the CDR3 DNA reads TGTGCCAGCAGTTACAGGACAGACTATGGCTACACCTTC. This encodes CASSYRTDYGYTF.

This clone was seen a few times. The chain recombines TRBV25-1 with TRBJ1-1; D might be TRBD1 (5 bases). V dropped 8 bases and J dropped 4 bases, with 14 bases sitting between them. This CDR3 spans 13 amino acids. CDR1 is MGHDK and CDR2 is SYGVNS in the germline V gene. The chain's CDR3 is CASQRQSSTEAFF. The CDR3 DNA reads TGTGCCAGCCAGAGACAGAGCAGCACTGAAGCTTTCTTT. The full variable domain, completed using reference TRBV25-1 and TRBJ1-1, is EADIYQTPRYLVIGTGKKITLECSQTMGHDKMYWYQQDPGMELHLIHYSYGVNSTEKGDLSSESTVSRIRTEHFPLTLESARPSHTSQYLCASQRQSSTEAFFGQGTRLTVV.

This clone was recorded once. The chain recombines TRBV12-3 or TRBV12-4 with TRBJ1-2; 7 bases align to TRBD1. CDR3 length equals 13 residues. With 4 bases clipped from V and 10 bases from J, the junction kept 9 bases outside the gene matches. The CDR3 sequence is CASSWASQGTYTF. The CDR3 nucleotides are TGTGCCAGCAGTTGGGCGTCACAGGGGACCTACACCTTC.

V usage is TRBV10-3 and J usage is TRBJ1-4, with D possibly matching TRBD1 (5 bases). The CDR3 contains 15 residues. V was pared by 3 bases and J by 4 bases, with 12 bases between. CDR1 is ENHRY, CDR2 SYGVKD, per germline. Here the CDR3 reads CAISDIQGINEKLFF. The CDR3 DNA reads as TGTGCCATCAGTGACATCCAGGGTATTAATGAAAAACTGTTTTTT.

This chain uses TRBV25-1 with TRBJ1-2; D is perhaps TRBD1 (5 bases). V was clipped by 1 base and J by 7 bases, with 19 bases between them. CDR1 is MGHDK and CDR2 is SYGVNS in the germline V gene. This CDR3 is 16 amino acids long. The CDR3 DNA reads as TGTGCCAGCAGTGAATTTGGTCCAGCCCGGGGGGGTGGCTACACCTTC. Translation: CASSEFGPARGGGYTF.

The chain employs TRBV5-6 and TRBJ1-1, with D tentatively TRBD1 (5 bases). V gave up 4 bases and J gave up 4 bases, with 14 bases separating them. CDR1 is SGHDT, CDR2 YYEEEE, per germline. The CDR3 loop spans 14 amino acids. Here the CDR3 reads CASSGRGFSTEAFF. CDR3 DNA sequence: TGTGCCAGCAGCGGACGGGGGTTTAGCACTGAAGCTTTCTTT.

This clone came up once. This rearrangement joins TRBV5-6 to TRBJ1-2, with 7 bases matching TRBD1. J lost 3 bases, V lost 4 bases, and 3 bases had no gene match. CDR3 length: 13 residues. Germline values: CDR1 SGHDT, CDR2 YYEEEE. The chain's CDR3 is CASSPGGYYGYTF. The CDR3, as DNA: TGTGCCAGCAGCCCAGGGGGTTACTATGGCTACACCTTC. Filled out from reference TRBV5-6 and TRBJ1-2, the complete variable domain reads DAGVTQSPTHLIKTRGQQVTLRCSPKSGHDTVSWYQQALGQGPQFIFQYYEEEERQRGNFPDRFSGHQFPNYSSELNVNALLLGDSALYLCASSPGGYYGYTFGSGTRLTVV.

The chain has TRBV2 and TRBJ2-6; TRBD1 matches at 8 bases. The germline gives CDR1 SNHLY, CDR2 FYNNEI. This CDR3 spans 17 amino acids. Losses at the gene ends were 1 base for V and 4 bases for J; bases not matched to a gene: 6. CDR3 sequence (DNA): TGTGCCAGCAGTGAAGGGGGGACAGGTTCAGGGGCCAACGTCCTGACTTTC. Protein product: CASSEGGTGSGANVLTF.

This chain links TRBV6-5 with TRBJ2-1; unclear D gene. The CDR3 extends over 15 amino acids. Germline lookup yields CDR1 MNHEY and CDR2 SVGAGI. V lost 3 bases and J 0 bases, leaving 9 bases between the germline ends. Here the CDR3 reads CASSYHRSSYNEQFF. Written as DNA, the CDR3 is TGTGCCAGCAGTTATCATCGGAGCTCCTACAATGAGCAGTTCTTC.

The chain links TRBV19 to TRBJ1-1, with TRBD1 identical over 8 bases. J lost 0 bases, V lost 7 bases, and 13 bases had no gene match. Germline V lookup: CDR1 LNHDA, CDR2 SQIVND (reference sequence). The CDR3 is 17 residues long. The CDR3 reads CASTILRDRGLNTEAFF. In DNA, the CDR3 is TGTGCCAGTACCATCCTGAGAGACAGGGGTTTGAACACTGAAGCTTTCTTT.

V usage is TRBV5-1 and J usage is TRBJ1-2; D remains unclear. This CDR3 comprises 14 residues. Germline CDR1 and CDR2: SGHRS and YFSETQ. V lost 0 bases, J lost 7 bases, and 13 bases lay in between. In nucleotides, the CDR3 is TGCGCCAGCAGCTTGGACAGTGGCGAGGGTGGCTACACCTTC. It is translated as CASSLDSGEGGYTF. Full variable domain (remainder filled in from reference TRBV5-1 and TRBJ1-2): KAGVTQTPRYLIKTRGQQVTLSCSPISGHRSVSWYQQTPGQGLQFLFEYFSETQRNKGNFPGRFSGRQFSNSRSEMNVSTLELGDSALYLCASSLDSGEGGYTFGSGTRLTVV.

A single count supports this clone. The chain combines TRBV19 with TRBJ2-5; D call uncertain. Trimming shortened V by 3 bases and J by 3 bases, and 11 bases separated the two germline ends. The CDR3 length is 14 residues. CDR1 and CDR2 (germline): LNHDA, SQIVND (reference sequence). The CDR3 loop reads CASSIVNREETQYF. DNA for the CDR3: TGTGCCAGTAGTATTGTGAACCGGGAAGAGACCCAGTACTTC.

The chain combines TRBV11-2 with TRBJ2-7; D call uncertain. This CDR3 spans 13 amino acids. Between the trimmed V and J ends, which lost 1 base and 4 bases, there was a span of 8 bases. The germline V gene encodes CDR1 SGHAT and CDR2 FQNNGV. The CDR3 sequence is CASSLGGVYEQYF. CDR3 bases: TGTGCCAGCAGCTTAGGTGGAGTGTACGAGCAGTACTTC.